A selection of T cell receptor beta chains follows, all from one sample in a study of identical twins. TCRdb called the 5' RACE reads again in MiXCR, with one record for every CDR3 protein. Among around 1.7 million distinct CDR3 sequences, about 31% were seen once, and the ten largest hold under 0.35%. Sequencing input: cord blood. Receptors were obtained from a newborn girl in good health. Both conserved end residues are part of each CDR3. D genes are given only for firm matches. Not all rows give a size; the values are once, few, many and, for expanded clones, a class.

TRBJ2-1 TRBV9 - 15 - TGTGCCAGCAGCGTAGACGGGACGTGGTACAATGAGCAGTTCTTC CASSVDGTWYNEQFF
TRBJ2-1 TRBV19 TRBD2 13 - TGTGCCAGCGGACTAGCGGGGTGGAATGAGCAGTTCTTC CASGLAGWNEQFF
TRBJ1-2 TRBV25-1 TRBD1 11 - TGTGCCAGCAAGGCAGGGGGGGGCTACACCTTC CASKAGGGYTF
TRBJ1-4 TRBV28 TRBD1 15 few TGTGCCAGCAGGCGGGGACAGCTCACTAATGAAAAACTGTTTTTT CASRRGQLTNEKLFF
TRBJ1-2 TRBV4-1 - 14 few TGCGCCAGCAGCCAAGAGAGGGGGTACTATGGCTACACCTTC CASSQERGYYGYTF
TRBJ2-7 TRBV25-1 - 14 few TGTGCCAGCAGTCTATTACAGGGATTTTCCGAGCAGTACTTC CASSLLQGFSEQYF
TRBJ1-6 TRBV12-3/TRBV12-4 TRBD1 15 few TGTGCCAGCAGTCTTAACCGGGACAGCAATTCACCCCTCCACTTT CASSLNRDSNSPLHF
TRBJ2-3 TRBV20-1 - 12 - TGCAGTGGTAGCCGAGGCACAGATACGCAGTATTTT CSGSRGTDTQYF
TRBJ1-2 TRBV2 - 13 few TGTGCCAGCAGTGGTGAGACAGCATATGGCTACACCTTC CASSGETAYGYTF
TRBJ2-7 TRBV20-1 TRBD2 11 few TGCAGTGCCGGGACTAGGGACGAGCAGTACTTC CSAGTRDEQYF
TRBJ2-3 TRBV11-2 - 15 few TGTGCCAGCATCAAAGTAGTCCCTAGCACAGATACGCAGTATTTT CASIKVVPSTDTQYF
TRBJ2-7 TRBV20-1 - 14 - TGCAGTACTAGTCGCGGGGTCCTCTCCTACGAGCAGTACTTC CSTSRGVLSYEQYF
TRBJ2-7 TRBV5-1 - 15 - TGCGCCAGCAGCTTGGAGACAGGGAGGCGGAACGAGCAGTACTTC CASSLETGRRNEQYF
TRBJ1-6 TRBV20-1 - 14 - TGCAGTGCTAGAGATCCGGGACGGGCTTCACCCCTCCACTTT CSARDPGRASPLHF
TRBJ2-3 TRBV20-1 TRBD1 12 few TGCAGTGATCAGGACAGGGCCCGTACGCAGTATTTT CSDQDRARTQYF
TRBJ2-2 TRBV12-3/TRBV12-4 - 14 - TGTGCCAGCAGAAACAGTGAGGACACCGGGGAGCTGTTTTTT CASRNSEDTGELFF
TRBJ1-4 TRBV4-2 - 16 few TGTGCCAGCAGCGGCAGGGGCCGGTCAACTAATGAAAAACTGTTTTTT CASSGRGRSTNEKLFF
TRBJ2-7 TRBV28 TRBD1 13 many TGTGCCAGCATATCGGGACAGGATAACGAGCAGTACTTC CASISGQDNEQYF
TRBJ2-7 TRBV10-3 TRBD2 12 few TGTGCCGCAAGCGGGACTCCATTAGAGCAGTACTTC CAASGTPLEQYF
TRBJ1-5 TRBV6-1 - 14 few TGTGCCAGCAGTGTTGACCCGTTCAATCAGCCCCAGCATTTT CASSVDPFNQPQHF